These T cell receptor beta chains were read from a single sample in a study of blood T cell repertoires in COVID-19. TCRdb's copy holds only in-frame clones and misses some; the assay was immunoSEQ multiplex PCR. The data hold roughly 440,000 clones, with around 89% observed a single time. The sample consisted of peripheral blood. The receptors originated from a woman aged 50 to 60 with COVID-19, enrolled during active disease. The conserved cysteine and the conserved F or W are not part of the CDR3 here. D genes are given only for firm matches.

CDR3aa | v_gene | d_gene | j_gene
ASSQVVGDTQY | TRBV4-2 | . | TRBJ2-3
ASRGGTGELF | TRBV5-1 | TRBD2 | TRBJ2-2
AWTPGQRGTDTQY | TRBV30 | . | TRBJ2-3
ASSLGLDRPYEQY | TRBV5-1 | . | TRBJ2-7
AWSVNTGTEAF | TRBV30 | . | TRBJ1-1
ASSLVLGGYEQY | TRBV5-1 | . | TRBJ2-7
ASSFYGTGAGSPLH | TRBV27 | TRBD1 | TRBJ1-6
ASSPSYPRDTDTQY | TRBV7-9 | . | TRBJ2-3
ASSFGPSYGYT | TRBV7-3 | . | TRBJ1-2
ASSPPVSETQY | TRBV18 | . | TRBJ2-5
ASSQATGVPPLH | TRBV4-1 | TRBD1 | TRBJ1-6
AWSVAPSGGNQPQH | TRBV30 | . | TRBJ1-5
ASSFRTGSTDTQY | TRBV13 | TRBD1 | TRBJ2-3
ASSEWGEEGEKLF | TRBV2 | . | TRBJ1-4
ASSRPSGDTQY | TRBV12-3/TRBV12-4 | TRBD2 | TRBJ2-3
ASSLLRGEKLF | TRBV7-9 | . | TRBJ1-4
ASSIEEGLNTEAF | TRBV19 | . | TRBJ1-1
ASSLAGRGISYEQY | TRBV5-4 | . | TRBJ2-7
ASSSERKYEKLF | TRBV6-6 | . | TRBJ1-4
SVADTTGQPQH | TRBV29-1 | . | TRBJ1-5
ASSYGGQEGSPLH | TRBV5-1 | TRBD1 | TRBJ1-6
ASSTRQGTEAF | TRBV19 | TRBD1 | TRBJ1-1
ASSKTAAYGYT | TRBV12-3/TRBV12-4 | . | TRBJ1-2
ASSLDRQGRRGYT | TRBV4-1 | . | TRBJ1-2
ASSEDSDTDTQY | TRBV10-1 | . | TRBJ2-3
SGSRGRITEAF | TRBV29-1 | . | TRBJ1-1
ASSSLTGYTEAF | TRBV5-1 | . | TRBJ1-1
ASSVMDRTYSGNTIY | TRBV6-1 | . | TRBJ1-3
SLTQPGTIHNEQF | TRBV29-1 | TRBD2 | TRBJ2-1
SVETGPNFGYT | TRBV29-1 | TRBD1 | TRBJ1-2
ASTSTGGAGELF | TRBV19 | . | TRBJ2-2
ASSDRGETQY | TRBV5-4 | . | TRBJ2-5
ASSLGDSYGYT | TRBV7-8 | TRBD1 | TRBJ1-2
ASSLGEAGELF | TRBV13 | . | TRBJ2-2
ASSLGGGSSNYGYT | TRBV7-2 | . | TRBJ1-2
ASSTETGTNEQF | TRBV5-1 | TRBD1 | TRBJ2-1
ASREDRGKANEKLF | TRBV2 | TRBD1 | TRBJ1-4
ASSGAGGRGSPLH | TRBV9 | . | TRBJ1-6
SGRKSENEKLF | TRBV29-1 | . | TRBJ1-4
ASSDSRGGRQF | TRBV6-4 | . | TRBJ2-1
ASSPDTVQNTEAF | TRBV5-1 | . | TRBJ1-1
ASSVEDRGYGYT | TRBV9 | TRBD1 | TRBJ1-2
ATGQSSYNSPLH | TRBV2 | . | TRBJ1-6
ATSDSPSDTQY | TRBV24-1 | . | TRBJ2-3
SASADLGGYGYT | TRBV20-1 | . | TRBJ1-2
ASSANRENSPLH | TRBV2 | . | TRBJ1-6
ASSPPTGTQY | TRBV27 | TRBD1 | TRBJ2-3
AWQQGAWGMNTEAF | TRBV30 | TRBD1 | TRBJ1-1
ASSLTGFGYT | TRBV19 | . | TRBJ1-2